The clone carrying this TCR beta chain was seen once. This CDR3 spans 16 amino acids. V shed 1 base and J 1 base; nucleotides not matched to a gene: 6. The germline V gene has CDR1 LNHDA and CDR2 SQIVND (reference sequence). Both 60 Vbeta primers and 13 Jbeta primers went into the PCR. TCRdb's table, derived via immunoSEQ multiplex PCR, lists solely in-frame clones and lacks some. The sample yields 130,000 or so clones, just under 75% seen once. These data belong to a study of cytomegalovirus exposure and HLA in healthy donors. Sequencing was done on a sample of PBMCs. The clonotype comes from a man aged 40-49 years in good health and CMV-seropositive. V and J are TRBV19 and TRBJ1-1; 7 nucleotides line up with TRBD1. DNA for the CDR3: TGTGCCAGTAGTATAGTCGGCAGGGGGAGGAACACTGAAGCTTTCTTT. It codes for CASSIVGRGRNTEAFF.